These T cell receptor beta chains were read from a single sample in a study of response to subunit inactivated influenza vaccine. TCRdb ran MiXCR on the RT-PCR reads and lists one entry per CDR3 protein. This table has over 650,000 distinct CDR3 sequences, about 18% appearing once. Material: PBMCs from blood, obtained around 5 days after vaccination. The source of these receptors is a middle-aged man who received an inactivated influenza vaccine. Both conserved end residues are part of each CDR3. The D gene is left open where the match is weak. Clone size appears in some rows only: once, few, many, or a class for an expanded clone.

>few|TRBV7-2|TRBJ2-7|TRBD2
TGTGCCAGCAGCTTAGATAGCGGGAACCCCCTCTGGGAGCAGTACTTC
CASSLDSGNPLWEQYF
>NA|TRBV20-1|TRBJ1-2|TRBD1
TGCAGTGCTCCCGGACAGGCACACTATGGCTACACCTTC
CSAPGQAHYGYTF
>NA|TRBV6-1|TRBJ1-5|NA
TGTGCCAGCAACTCGCAGGGTTGGAATCAGCCCCAGCATTTT
CASNSQGWNQPQHF
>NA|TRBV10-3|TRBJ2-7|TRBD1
TGTGCCATCATCCGGACAGGACTCTACGAGCAGTACTTC
CAIIRTGLYEQYF
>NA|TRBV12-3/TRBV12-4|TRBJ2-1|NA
TGTGCCAGCAGTTTTGGCGGGTATTCTGAGCAGTTCTTC
CASSFGGYSEQFF
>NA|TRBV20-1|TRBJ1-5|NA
TGCAGTGCTAGTGGGGACGTCCAGCCCCAGCATTTT
CSASGDVQPQHF
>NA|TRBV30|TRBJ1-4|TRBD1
TGTGCCTGGAGTGCAAACAGGGGAGTGGGAAAACTGTTTTTT
CAWSANRGVGKLFF
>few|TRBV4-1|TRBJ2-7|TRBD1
TGCGCCAGCAGCCAAGGCGGGGGGACAGGGGCCTACGAGCAGTACTTC
CASSQGGGTGAYEQYF
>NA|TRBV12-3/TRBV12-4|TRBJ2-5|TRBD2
TGTGCCAGCACATTTGGACTAGCGGGGCAAGAGACCCAGTACTTC
CASTFGLAGQETQYF
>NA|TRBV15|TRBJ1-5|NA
TGTGCCACCAGCCTAACATACGATCAGCCCCAGCATTTT
CATSLTYDQPQHF
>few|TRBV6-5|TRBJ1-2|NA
TGTGCCAGCAGTTACAATGCGGAACGGGGCTACACCTTC
CASSYNAERGYTF
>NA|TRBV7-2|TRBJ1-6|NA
TGTGCCAGCAGCTTAGCGTCACTCAGGGACGGTTCACCCCTCCACTTT
CASSLASLRDGSPLHF
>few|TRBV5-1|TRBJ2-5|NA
TGCGCCAGCAGCCGGGCCCCACAAGAGACCCAGTACTTC
CASSRAPQETQYF
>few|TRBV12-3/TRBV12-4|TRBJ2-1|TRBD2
TGTGCCAGCAGAAAGCCGGGACTAGTCACCAATGAGCAGTTCTTC
CASRKPGLVTNEQFF
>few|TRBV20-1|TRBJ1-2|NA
TGCAGTGCTAGAGATCACGGGTCGACGGGCCTCTATGGCTACACCTTC
CSARDHGSTGLYGYTF
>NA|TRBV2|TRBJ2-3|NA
TGTGCCAGCAGTGGAGCACTAGCCTGGAGCACAGATACGCAGTATTTT
CASSGALAWSTDTQYF
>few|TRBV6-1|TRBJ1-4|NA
TGTGCCAGCAGAAGGGACGGGGGAAATGAAAAACTGTTTTTT
CASRRDGGNEKLFF
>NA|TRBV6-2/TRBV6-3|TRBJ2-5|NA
TGTGCCAGCAGGCCCCCAACTGATGGGCGGGAGACCCAGTACTTC
CASRPPTDGRETQYF
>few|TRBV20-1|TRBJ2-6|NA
TGCAGTGCTATTCGGCCCTCTGGGGCCAACGTCCTGACTTTC
CSAIRPSGANVLTF
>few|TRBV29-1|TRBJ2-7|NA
TGCAGCGTTGAACGGGTCACAGGGATCTGCTCCGAGCAGTACTTC
CSVERVTGICSEQYF
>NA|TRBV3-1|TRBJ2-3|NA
TGTGCCAGCAGCCAAGCGGCGGGGCGCACAGATACGCAGTATTTT
CASSQAAGRTDTQYF
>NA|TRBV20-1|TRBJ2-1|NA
TGCAGTGCTAGTAGTGGGTTCACATGGCAGTTCTTC
CSASSGFTWQFF
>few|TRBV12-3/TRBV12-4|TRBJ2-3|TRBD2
TGTGCCAGCAGGGGGACTAGCACACGCACAGATACGCAGTATTTT
CASRGTSTRTDTQYF
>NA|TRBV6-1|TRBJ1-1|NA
TGTGCCAGCATCAACCAAGAGAACACTGAAGCTTTCTTT
CASINQENTEAFF
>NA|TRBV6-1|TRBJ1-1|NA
TGTGCCAGCAGACGCTCCTCGAACACTGAAGCTTTCTTT
CASRRSSNTEAFF
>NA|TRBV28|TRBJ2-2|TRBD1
TGTGCCAGCAGTTTATACTTTTCCGGGACAGGGAGGGTCAGTCACGGGGAGCTGTTTTTT
CASSLYFSGTGRVSHGELFF
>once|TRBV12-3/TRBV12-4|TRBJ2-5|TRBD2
TGTGCCAGCAGCTTGGGTAGCGGGGGGGTCGAGACCCAGTACTTC
CASSLGSGGVETQYF
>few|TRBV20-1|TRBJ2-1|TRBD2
TGCAGTGCTAGAGGGGGACTAGCGGGACCCGAGCAGTTCTTC
CSARGGLAGPEQFF
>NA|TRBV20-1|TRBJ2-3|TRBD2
TGCAGTGCTAGAGATGAAAAGGAAACTAGCGGGGGCACAGATACGCAGTATTTT
CSARDEKETSGGTDTQYF
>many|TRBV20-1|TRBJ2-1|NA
TGCAGTGCTAGTCAGAGCGTCAATGAGCAGTTCTTC
CSASQSVNEQFF
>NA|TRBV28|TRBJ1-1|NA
TGTGCCAGCAGTCCACCGGTGAACACTGAAGCTTTCTTT
CASSPPVNTEAFF
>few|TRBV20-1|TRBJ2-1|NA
TGCAGTGCTAGCGCCCAGTTCAATGAGCAGTTCTTC
CSASAQFNEQFF
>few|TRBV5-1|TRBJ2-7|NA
TGCGCCAGCAGCTTGAGGGGACTCGCCCCTCCCTACGAGCAGTACTTC
CASSLRGLAPPYEQYF
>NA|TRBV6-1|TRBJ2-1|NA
TGTGCCACCCGGGGGACAGTGAGCTCCTACAATGAGCAGTTCTTC
CATRGTVSSYNEQFF
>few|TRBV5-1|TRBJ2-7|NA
TGCGCCAGCAGCGCGCAATCTCAGGGGCGCGAGCAGTACTTC
CASSAQSQGREQYF
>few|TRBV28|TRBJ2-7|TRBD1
TGTGCCAGCAGCCGGGGACAGTTTCAAGAGCAGTACTTC
CASSRGQFQEQYF
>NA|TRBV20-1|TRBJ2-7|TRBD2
TGCAGTGCTAGAAAGACTAGCGGGTACTCCTACGAGCAGTACTTC
CSARKTSGYSYEQYF
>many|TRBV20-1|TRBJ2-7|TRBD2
TGCAGTGCCAACCTAGCGGGAGGGTACGAGCAGTACTTC
CSANLAGGYEQYF
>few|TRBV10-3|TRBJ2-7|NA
TGTGCCACGCAGGGTGCCGAGCAGTACTTC
CATQGAEQYF
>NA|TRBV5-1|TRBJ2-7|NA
TGCGCCAGCAGCTTCCGGGGAACTGTCTACGAGCAGTACTTC
CASSFRGTVYEQYF
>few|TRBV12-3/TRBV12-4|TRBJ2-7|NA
TGTGCCAGCACCCTAAGGGGGTCCACTGCCGCCTACGAGCAGTACTTC
CASTLRGSTAAYEQYF
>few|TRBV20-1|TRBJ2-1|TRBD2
TGCAGTGCGGTTCCCACACTAGCGGGGGCCCGGAATGAGCAGTTCTTC
CSAVPTLAGARNEQFF
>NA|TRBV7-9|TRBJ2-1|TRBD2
TGTGCCAGCAGCTCGATGGGACTAGCCTACAATGAGCAGTTCTTC
CASSSMGLAYNEQFF
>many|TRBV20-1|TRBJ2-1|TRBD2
TGCAGTGCTAGACCTAGCGGGAGTATCAATGAGCAGTTCTTC
CSARPSGSINEQFF
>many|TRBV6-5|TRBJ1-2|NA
TGTGCCAGCAGTTACGGACAAAGCGTCTATGGCTACACCTTC
CASSYGQSVYGYTF
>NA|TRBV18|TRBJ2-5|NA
TGTGCCAGCTCACCGACGACAGGACAAGAGACCCAGTACTTC
CASSPTTGQETQYF
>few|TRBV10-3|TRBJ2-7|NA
TGTGCCATCACCCAGGGAGAAGTCAACGAGCAGTACTTC
CAITQGEVNEQYF
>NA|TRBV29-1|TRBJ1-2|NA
TGCAGCGTTGGGGACATCTACAGTTATGGCTACACCTTC
CSVGDIYSYGYTF
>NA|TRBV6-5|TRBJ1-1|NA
TGTGCCAGCAGTTACGAAACTGAAGCTTTCTTT
CASSYETEAFF